This TCR beta chain was sequenced during a study of T cell responses to AZD1222 COVID-19 vaccine. Study-level background: Second doses were pooled across both intervals (about 4 or about 12 weeks). The study's findings and limits: Clonal diversity was possibly underestimated, and white British individuals and females predominated among donors. Spike was spanned by vaccine-associated CD4 TCRs, which were dominant at 160-218 and 743-854. Unmutated variant regions are reportedly the target of nearly half of TCRs that are spike-specific.

The data were produced by immunoSEQ multiplex PCR, yet TCRdb's version contains in-frame clones alone and is incomplete. The table lists roughly 140,000 clones, 75% to 90% of them singletons. As concerns this clone: Its antigen is currently unknown.

Looked up from germline, CDR1 is GTSNPN and CDR2 is SVGIG (reference sequence). Trimming took 4 bases from V and 3 from J, leaving 10 bases between them. There are 13 residues in the CDR3. This material consisted of peripheral blood, taken on day 0 of AZD1222 vaccination. The clonotype was recovered from an adult in good health. This chain uses TRBV30 with TRBJ1-3; D perhaps matches TRBD1 (6 bases). The DNA of the CDR3 is TGTGCCTGGAACGGGGGCAATGGAAACACCATATATTTT. Translation: CAWNGGNGNTIYF. Together with reference TRBV30 and TRBJ1-3, the CDR3 gives the full variable domain: SQTIHQWPATLVQPVGSPLSLECTVEGTSNPNLYWYRQAAGRGLQLLFYSVGIGQISSEVPQNLSASRPQDRQFILSSKKLLLSDSGFYLCAWNGGNGNTIYFGEGSWLTVV.